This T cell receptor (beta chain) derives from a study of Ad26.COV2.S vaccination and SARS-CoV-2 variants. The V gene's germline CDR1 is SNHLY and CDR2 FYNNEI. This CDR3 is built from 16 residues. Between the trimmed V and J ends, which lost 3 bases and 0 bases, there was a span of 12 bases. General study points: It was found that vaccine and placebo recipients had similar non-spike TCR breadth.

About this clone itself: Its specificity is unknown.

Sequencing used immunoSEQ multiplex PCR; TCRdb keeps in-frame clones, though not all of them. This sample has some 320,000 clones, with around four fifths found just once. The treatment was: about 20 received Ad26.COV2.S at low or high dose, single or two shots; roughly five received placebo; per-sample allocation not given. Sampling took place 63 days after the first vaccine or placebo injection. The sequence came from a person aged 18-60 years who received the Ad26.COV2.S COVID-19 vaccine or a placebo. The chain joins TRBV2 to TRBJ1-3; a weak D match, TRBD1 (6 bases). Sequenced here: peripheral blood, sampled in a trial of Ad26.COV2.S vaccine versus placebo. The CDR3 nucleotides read TGTGCCAGCAGTGAGATTATGGGACACTCTGGAAACACCATATATTTT. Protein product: CASSEIMGHSGNTIYF. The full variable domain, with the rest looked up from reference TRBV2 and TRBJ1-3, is EPEVTQTPSHQVTQMGQEVILRCVPISNHLYFYWYRQILGQKVEFLVSFYNNEISEKSEIFDDQFSVERPDGSNFTLKIRSTKLEDSAMYFCASSEIMGHSGNTIYFGEGSWLTVV.